These T cell receptor beta chains were read from a single sample in a study of CD8 T cells in ankylosing spondylitis. TCRdb passed the 5' RACE reads through MiXCR, listing each CDR3 protein once. The sample yields a few hundred thousand distinct CDR3 sequences, approximately 22% seen once. Sequenced material: blood, either unsorted or a sorted T cell fraction (not recorded which). The source of these receptors is a male donor with ankylosing spondylitis or in good health (not recorded which). Both conserved end residues are part of each CDR3. Fields, in order: clone size, J gene, V gene, D gene, CDR3 protein, CDR3 DNA. A D gene is named only where the DNA matches it firmly. The size field is filled for only some rows; it gives once, few, many or a size class.

-	TRBJ2-1	TRBV12-3/TRBV12-4	-	CASSSSLGNEQFF	TGTGCCAGCAGTTCATCCCTAGGCAATGAGCAGTTCTTC
few	TRBJ1-1	TRBV6-5	-	CASSYSLGGNTEAFF	TGTGCCAGCAGTTACTCCTTAGGTGGGAACACTGAAGCTTTCTTT
many	TRBJ2-7	TRBV6-1	-	CASGLTGSYEQYF	TGTGCCAGCGGATTGACAGGCTCCTACGAGCAGTACTTC
few	TRBJ2-3	TRBV3-1	TRBD2	CASSQTLAGSTDTQYF	TGTGCCAGCAGCCAGACCCTAGCGGGGAGCACAGATACGCAGTATTTT
few	TRBJ2-6	TRBV5-6	-	CASSVGHLVGANVLTF	TGTGCCAGCAGCGTCGGACACCTCGTTGGGGCCAACGTCCTGACTTTC
-	TRBJ2-3	TRBV12-3/TRBV12-4	TRBD1	CASSPTPDRGHGVFTDTQYF	TGTGCCAGCTCCCCAACCCCGGACAGGGGACACGGAGTTTTCACAGATACGCAGTATTTT
-	TRBJ2-2	TRBV28	TRBD2	CASSPPGLANTGELFF	TGTGCCAGCAGTCCTCCGGGACTAGCTAACACCGGGGAGCTGTTTTTT
-	TRBJ2-7	TRBV12-3/TRBV12-4	-	CASSFGVSIPSEQYF	TGTGCCAGCAGTTTTGGTGTCAGTATCCCCTCCGAGCAGTACTTC
-	TRBJ2-3	TRBV24-1	-	CATSDLNPSTDTQYF	TGTGCCACCAGTGATTTGAACCCTAGCACAGATACGCAGTATTTT
few	TRBJ2-1	TRBV25-1	TRBD2	CASSEYLREGEQFF	TGTGCCAGCAGTGAATATCTCCGGGAGGGGGAGCAGTTCTTC
-	TRBJ1-1	TRBV9	-	CASSPRSVNTEAFF	TGTGCCAGCAGCCCCCGTTCGGTAAACACTGAAGCTTTCTTT
-	TRBJ1-5	TRBV2	TRBD1	CARSAGQTTSNQPQHF	TGTGCCAGGAGTGCGGGACAGACCACTAGCAATCAGCCCCAGCATTTT
few	TRBJ1-1	TRBV6-5	-	CASSYGGVGMNTEAFF	TGTGCCAGCAGTTACGGCGGCGTCGGAATGAACACTGAAGCTTTCTTT
-	TRBJ1-2	TRBV28	-	CANCYPSQGHGYTF	TGTGCCAACTGTTATCCGTCGCAGGGACATGGCTACACCTTC